This TCR beta chain emerged from a study of OX40 agonist ivuxolimab in advanced cancers. The overall study: Prior anti-PD-1, anti-PD-L1 or anti-CTLA-4 therapy did not bar entry, and about 38% had some. Partial responses were observed in three patients, of whom one had hepatocellular carcinoma and two had cutaneous melanoma.

Concerning this clone itself: Its antigen is not identified.

Sequenced by immunoSEQ multiplex PCR; TCRdb stores in-frame clones only, minus some. In the table there are some 83,000 clones, approximately 88% of which are singletons. The CDR3 loop spans 12 amino acids. Between the trimmed V and J ends, which lost 4 bases and 9 bases, there was a span of 7 bases. CDR1 is SEHNR, CDR2 FQNEAQ, per germline (reference sequence). Study-level results: Specificity for antigen went undetermined in the expanded peripheral T cells.

The TCR sequence derives from an adult with an advanced solid tumor such as melanoma, head and neck, liver or kidney cancer. The specimen was CD4+ or CD8+ T cells sorted from blood, collected in a trial of the OX40 agonist ivuxolimab. This chain joins TRBV7-9 and TRBJ1-6, with D possibly matching TRBD1 (5 bases). CDR3 DNA sequence: TGTGCCAGCAGCTCCAGGGTTTCACCCCTCCACTTT. Protein sequence: CASSSRVSPLHF.